The 2 T cell receptor beta chains listed next were all sequenced from one sample in a study of PD-L1 blockade in urothelial cancer. The time point here: pretreatment peripheral blood. The protocol was immunoSEQ multiplex PCR, while the TCRdb copy is restricted to in-frame clones and leaves out a portion. The repertoire consists of about 63,000 clones, with roughly 76% occurring once and the leading ten covering around 6%. Sequences were derived from PBMCs, sampled around atezolizumab (anti-PD-L1) treatment. Receptor source: a man between 65 and 85 years old with urothelial cancer.

The count of this clone is one. The germline gene is not matched at one end of the junction; a read error may be the cause. This chain links TRBV7-7 with TRBJ2-5; 8 nucleotides align to TRBD2. The CDR3 is 14 residues long. Germline CDR1 SSHAT, CDR2 FNYEAQ (reference sequence). The CDR3 loop is CASSFGGRRETQYF. The DNA for the CDR3 is TGTGCTAGCAGCTTCGGCGGGAGGCGGGAGACCCAGTACTTC.

This clone was found a few times. The chain recombines TRBV10-3 with TRBJ1-4; tentatively, D is TRBD1 (6 bases). Germline V gene sequence: CDR1 ENHRY, CDR2 SYGVKD. V lost 10 bases to trimming and J lost 6 bases, with 12 bases between them. The CDR3 is 12 residues long. Here the CDR3 DNA reads TGTGCCACCTCGACAGGTGATGAAAAACTGTTTTTT. This sequence encodes CATSTGDEKLFF.